The clone carrying this TCR beta chain came up a few times. Its antigen is not known. Time point meaning: newly diagnosed GD, antithyroid drugs for less than 3 months. The authors made the TCR library using RNA they extracted from PBMCs. In each case, Graves' disease was diagnosed per American Thyroid Association guidelines. CDR1 is LNHDA and CDR2 is SQIVND in the germline V gene (reference sequence). There are 14 residues in the CDR3. Trimming left V 3 bases short and J 5 bases short, with 10 bases between. The source of the sample is a study of regulatory T cells in long-lasting Graves disease. Study observations and caveats: Under persistent disease, TRBV28, TRBJ1-2 and TRBJ2-5 were used preferentially.

Libraries of TCR beta came from iRepertoire HTBI primers plus Arm-PCR of CDR3 regions. How the authors handled the data: Identification of gene segments yielded 60 to 80 TRBV and 12 to 15 TRBJ across samples. Using its own MiXCR run on the multiplex PCR reads, TCRdb lists one record per CDR3 protein. The authors' filters were not applied to this entry. Altogether 380,000 or so distinct CDR3 sequences are present, 15% to 20% being singletons, with the ten largest covering 20%. These sequences were also reported in another study, on T cells in Graves' hyperthyroidism and ophthalmopathy. According to that study: Those patients with uncontrolled infection, other autoimmune disease, pregnancy or lactation were excluded.

This TCR came from a woman aged 18-35 years with Graves disease. The J gene is TRBJ1-4, the V gene TRBV19; the D gene is possibly TRBD1 (5 bases). Sequencing used peripheral blood mononuclear cells (PBMCs), obtained at new diagnosis, from a patient treated with antithyroid drugs. The CDR3 nucleotides read TGTGCCAGTAGTATGAGGACACAAAATGAAAAACTGTTTTTT. This gives the protein CASSMRTQNEKLFF. Full variable domain (outside the CDR3, taken from reference TRBV19 and TRBJ1-4): DGGITQSPKYLFRKEGQNVTLSCEQNLNHDAMYWYRQDPGQGLRLIYYSQIVNDFQKGDIAEGYSVSREKKESFPLTVTSAQKNPTAFYLCASSMRTQNEKLFFGSGTQLSVL.